A selection of T cell receptor beta chains follows, all from one sample in a study of CD8 T cells in ankylosing spondylitis. MiXCR, run by TCRdb on the 5' RACE reads, gives a single entry per CDR3 protein. The data hold some 130,000 distinct CDR3 sequences, with 15% to 20% observed a single time. The sample comprised blood, either unsorted or a sorted T cell fraction (not recorded which). The receptors come from a male donor with ankylosing spondylitis. The CDR3 runs from the conserved cysteine through the conserved F or W. D genes are given only for firm matches. Some rows have no size entry. The others give once, few or many, or a class for an expanded clone.

CDR3aa: CASSYVFTTGKDEQYF
CDR3nt: TGTGCCAGCAGTTACGTCTTCACGACAGGGAAAGACGAGCAGTACTTC
v_gene: TRBV6-2/TRBV6-3
j_gene: TRBJ2-7
d_gene: TRBD1
abundance: few

CDR3aa: CASRVKDTRELFF
CDR3nt: TGTGCCAGCAGAGTGAAGGACACCAGGGAGCTGTTTTTT
v_gene: TRBV25-1
j_gene: TRBJ2-2
d_gene: -
abundance: -

CDR3aa: CASSATGTGELFF
CDR3nt: TGTGCCAGCAGTGCTACAGGGACCGGGGAGCTGTTTTTT
v_gene: TRBV12-3/TRBV12-4
j_gene: TRBJ2-2
d_gene: -
abundance: -

CDR3aa: CASSPPSTGSYRQPQHF
CDR3nt: TGTGCCAGCAGCCCCCCCTCGACAGGGTCCTATCGGCAGCCCCAGCATTTT
v_gene: TRBV7-2
j_gene: TRBJ1-5
d_gene: TRBD1
abundance: -

CDR3aa: CASSPPGPSGYNGELFF
CDR3nt: TGTGCCAGCAGCCCCCCAGGCCCTAGCGGGTATAACGGGGAGCTGTTTTTT
v_gene: TRBV7-9
j_gene: TRBJ2-2
d_gene: TRBD2
abundance: -

CDR3aa: CSARDAPAASGNTIYF
CDR3nt: TGCAGTGCTAGAGATGCCCCAGCGGCCTCTGGAAACACCATATATTTT
v_gene: TRBV20-1
j_gene: TRBJ1-3
d_gene: -
abundance: few

CDR3aa: CASSYPGRLNIYEQYF
CDR3nt: TGTGCCAGCAGTTACCCCGGCAGGCTGAACATCTACGAGCAGTACTTC
v_gene: TRBV6-5
j_gene: TRBJ2-7
d_gene: -
abundance: -

CDR3aa: CSAKDRPDYEQYF
CDR3nt: TGCAGTGCTAAGGACAGGCCTGACTACGAGCAGTACTTC
v_gene: TRBV20-1
j_gene: TRBJ2-7
d_gene: TRBD1
abundance: -

CDR3aa: CASSQEVFSGEKSEAFF
CDR3nt: TGCGCCAGCAGCCAAGAAGTCTTCTCAGGGGAGAAGAGTGAAGCTTTCTTT
v_gene: TRBV4-3
j_gene: TRBJ1-1
d_gene: -
abundance: -

CDR3aa: CASSYLGGNEQFF
CDR3nt: TGTGCCAGCAGTTACTTAGGGGGCAATGAGCAGTTCTTC
v_gene: TRBV6-5
j_gene: TRBJ2-1
d_gene: -
abundance: few

CDR3aa: CASSFGLQEVDSNQPQHF
CDR3nt: TGTGCCAGCAGCTTTGGGCTCCAAGAAGTTGATAGCAATCAGCCCCAGCATTTT
v_gene: TRBV7-8
j_gene: TRBJ1-5
d_gene: -
abundance: few

CDR3aa: CASSLAASGYNEQFF
CDR3nt: TGCGCCAGCAGCTTGGCTGCTAGCGGCTACAATGAGCAGTTCTTC
v_gene: TRBV5-1
j_gene: TRBJ2-1
d_gene: TRBD2
abundance: many

CDR3aa: CASSKRGQGVDYEQYF
CDR3nt: TGTGCCAGCAGCAAAAGGGGACAGGGTGTGGACTACGAGCAGTACTTC
v_gene: TRBV28
j_gene: TRBJ2-7
d_gene: TRBD1
abundance: -

CDR3aa: CASSPRPSGSYEQYF
CDR3nt: TGTGCCAGCAGCCCCCGGCCTAGCGGTTCCTACGAGCAGTACTTC
v_gene: TRBV9
j_gene: TRBJ2-7
d_gene: TRBD2
abundance: -

CDR3aa: CSAKTGGRSYNEQFF
CDR3nt: TGCAGTGCGAAAACAGGGGGCCGCTCCTACAATGAGCAGTTCTTC
v_gene: TRBV20-1
j_gene: TRBJ2-1
d_gene: TRBD1
abundance: few

CDR3aa: CASSYAFRLAGVGDTGELFF
CDR3nt: TGTGCCAGCAGTTACGCATTCCGTCTAGCGGGAGTTGGAGACACCGGGGAGCTGTTTTTT
v_gene: TRBV6-2/TRBV6-3
j_gene: TRBJ2-2
d_gene: TRBD2
abundance: -

CDR3aa: CSALGASGYNEQFF
CDR3nt: TGCAGTGCCCTAGGGGCTAGCGGTTACAATGAGCAGTTCTTC
v_gene: TRBV20-1
j_gene: TRBJ2-1
d_gene: TRBD2
abundance: few

CDR3aa: CASSRADTSNEQFF
CDR3nt: TGTGCTAGCAGCCGAGCGGACACTTCCAATGAGCAGTTCTTC
v_gene: TRBV7-7
j_gene: TRBJ2-1
d_gene: -
abundance: few

CDR3aa: CASSLSVGGVYEQYF
CDR3nt: TGTGCCAGCAGTTTATCGGTGGGAGGGGTGTACGAGCAGTACTTC
v_gene: TRBV27
j_gene: TRBJ2-7
d_gene: TRBD2
abundance: many

CDR3aa: CASSWARGKSSPLHF
CDR3nt: TGTGCCAGCAGTTGGGCCCGGGGGAAGAGCTCACCCCTCCACTTT
v_gene: TRBV27
j_gene: TRBJ1-6
d_gene: -
abundance: -

CDR3aa: CASSEGRIHYEQYF
CDR3nt: TGCGCCAGCAGTGAGGGGCGTATCCACTACGAGCAGTACTTC
v_gene: TRBV10-2
j_gene: TRBJ2-7
d_gene: -
abundance: -

CDR3aa: CASSQERPENLNTEAFF
CDR3nt: TGTGCCAGCAGCCAAGAACGACCGGAGAACCTTAACACTGAAGCTTTCTTT
v_gene: TRBV4-2
j_gene: TRBJ1-1
d_gene: -
abundance: -

CDR3aa: CASSPTGTGLSGEQYF
CDR3nt: TGTGCCAGCTCGCCAACCGGGACAGGGCTTTCCGGCGAGCAGTACTTC
v_gene: TRBV18
j_gene: TRBJ2-7
d_gene: TRBD1
abundance: few

CDR3aa: CASSFGVTDTQYF
CDR3nt: TGTGCCAGCAGCTTCGGAGTTACAGATACGCAGTATTTT
v_gene: TRBV5-8
j_gene: TRBJ2-3
d_gene: -
abundance: -

CDR3aa: CASSHGVRTYEQYF
CDR3nt: TGCGCCAGCAGCCACGGGGTCCGAACCTACGAGCAGTACTTC
v_gene: TRBV5-1
j_gene: TRBJ2-7
d_gene: -
abundance: few

CDR3aa: CSARGDSNYEQYF
CDR3nt: TGCAGTGCTAGAGGGGACAGTAACTACGAGCAGTACTTC
v_gene: TRBV20-1
j_gene: TRBJ2-7
d_gene: TRBD1
abundance: -

CDR3aa: CASSSAPEEGWDTGELFF
CDR3nt: TGTGCCAGCAGCTCCGCCCCGGAGGAGGGGTGGGACACCGGGGAGCTGTTTTTT
v_gene: TRBV7-8
j_gene: TRBJ2-2
d_gene: -
abundance: -

CDR3aa: CASSPERERFYNEQFF
CDR3nt: TGTGCCAGCAGCCCTGAGCGGGAGAGGTTTTACAATGAGCAGTTCTTC
v_gene: TRBV14
j_gene: TRBJ2-1
d_gene: TRBD2
abundance: -

CDR3aa: CASSLSPRGSYEQYF
CDR3nt: TGTGCCAGCAGTTTAAGCCCTCGCGGGAGCTACGAGCAGTACTTC
v_gene: TRBV28
j_gene: TRBJ2-7
d_gene: TRBD2
abundance: few

CDR3aa: CASSTRVALFYEQYF
CDR3nt: TGTGCCAGCAGTACCAGGGTCGCCCTCTTCTACGAGCAGTACTTC
v_gene: TRBV2
j_gene: TRBJ2-7
d_gene: -
abundance: -

CDR3aa: CASSLLKGGGGSNEQFF
CDR3nt: TGTGCCAGCAGCTTGCTAAAGGGGGGGGGAGGAAGCAATGAGCAGTTCTTC
v_gene: TRBV7-6
j_gene: TRBJ2-1
d_gene: -
abundance: -

CDR3aa: CASGFRLAGNNEQFF
CDR3nt: TGTGCTAGTGGTTTCAGGCTAGCGGGAAACAATGAGCAGTTCTTC
v_gene: TRBV12-5
j_gene: TRBJ2-1
d_gene: TRBD2
abundance: -

CDR3aa: CSANGHRGRPETQYF
CDR3nt: TGCAGTGCCAATGGGCACAGGGGGAGGCCAGAGACCCAGTACTTC
v_gene: TRBV20-1
j_gene: TRBJ2-5
d_gene: TRBD1
abundance: few

CDR3aa: CASSSQGFGYTF
CDR3nt: TGCGCCAGCAGCTCACAGGGTTTTGGCTACACCTTC
v_gene: TRBV5-1
j_gene: TRBJ1-2
d_gene: -
abundance: many

CDR3aa: CASSLQGGLAYEQYF
CDR3nt: TGCGCCAGCAGCTTGCAGGGGGGTCTAGCCTACGAGCAGTACTTC
v_gene: TRBV5-1
j_gene: TRBJ2-7
d_gene: -
abundance: few

CDR3aa: CASSQDPLARGRVDTQYF
CDR3nt: TGCGCCAGCAGCCAAGATCCCCTAGCGAGGGGGCGCGTGGATACGCAGTATTTT
v_gene: TRBV4-1
j_gene: TRBJ2-3
d_gene: -
abundance: few

CDR3aa: CASGPNSYNEQFF
CDR3nt: TGTGCCAGCGGACCCAACTCCTACAATGAGCAGTTCTTC
v_gene: TRBV12-3/TRBV12-4
j_gene: TRBJ2-1
d_gene: -
abundance: many

CDR3aa: CASSSAALRGAFF
CDR3nt: TGTGCCAGCAGTTCTGCGGCCCTAAGGGGAGCTTTCTTT
v_gene: TRBV12-3/TRBV12-4
j_gene: TRBJ1-1
d_gene: -
abundance: few

CDR3aa: CASSQDLSLAGESGEQFF
CDR3nt: TGTGCCAGCAGCCAAGATCTTTCACTAGCGGGAGAATCCGGCGAGCAGTTCTTC
v_gene: TRBV3-1
j_gene: TRBJ2-1
d_gene: TRBD2
abundance: -

CDR3aa: CASTPDTDTQYF
CDR3nt: TGTGCCAGCACCCCGGACACAGATACGCAGTATTTT
v_gene: TRBV12-3/TRBV12-4
j_gene: TRBJ2-3
d_gene: -
abundance: few

CDR3aa: CSAEGDKDPYNEQFF
CDR3nt: TGCAGCGCTGAGGGTGACAAGGATCCCTACAATGAGCAGTTCTTC
v_gene: TRBV29-1
j_gene: TRBJ2-1
d_gene: -
abundance: many

CDR3aa: CASSESWTSGGNEQFF
CDR3nt: TGCGCCAGCAGTGAGTCTTGGACTAGCGGGGGGAATGAGCAGTTCTTC
v_gene: TRBV10-2
j_gene: TRBJ2-1
d_gene: TRBD2
abundance: -

CDR3aa: CASKVNEQFF
CDR3nt: TGTGCCAGCAAAGTCAATGAGCAGTTCTTC
v_gene: TRBV2
j_gene: TRBJ2-1
d_gene: -
abundance: few

CDR3aa: CASSPTEAGGEAQHF
CDR3nt: TGTGCCAGCAGCCCGACCGAGGCGGGGGGCGAGGCCCAGCATTTT
v_gene: TRBV7-9
j_gene: TRBJ1-5
d_gene: -
abundance: few

CDR3aa: CSVLRATSGRPYNEQFF
CDR3nt: TGCAGCGTTTTGAGGGCCACTAGCGGGAGGCCGTACAATGAGCAGTTCTTC
v_gene: TRBV29-1
j_gene: TRBJ2-1
d_gene: TRBD2
abundance: few

CDR3aa: CAISEGVHTEAFF
CDR3nt: TGTGCCATCAGCGAGGGGGTTCACACTGAAGCTTTCTTT
v_gene: TRBV10-3
j_gene: TRBJ1-1
d_gene: -
abundance: -

CDR3aa: CASRRLSGRVTDTQYF
CDR3nt: TGTGCCAGCAGACGACTTAGCGGGAGGGTCACAGATACGCAGTATTTT
v_gene: TRBV6-2/TRBV6-3
j_gene: TRBJ2-3
d_gene: TRBD2
abundance: -

CDR3aa: CASSYTGVEQFF
CDR3nt: TGTGCCAGCAGTTACACAGGGGTCGAGCAGTTCTTC
v_gene: TRBV6-2/TRBV6-3
j_gene: TRBJ2-1
d_gene: TRBD1
abundance: few

CDR3aa: CASSPQGLAGWNEQFF
CDR3nt: TGTGCCAGCTCACCTCAAGGACTAGCGGGATGGAATGAGCAGTTCTTC
v_gene: TRBV18
j_gene: TRBJ2-1
d_gene: TRBD2
abundance: -

CDR3aa: CASSLPGRVAEAFF
CDR3nt: TGTGCCAGCAGTTTACCAGGTAGGGTGGCTGAAGCTTTCTTT
v_gene: TRBV28
j_gene: TRBJ1-1
d_gene: -
abundance: few

CDR3aa: CASRQTPRGTEAFF
CDR3nt: TGTGCCAGCAGACAAACTCCTAGGGGCACTGAAGCTTTCTTT
v_gene: TRBV6-2/TRBV6-3
j_gene: TRBJ1-1
d_gene: -
abundance: -

CDR3aa: CAISDSYGYTF
CDR3nt: TGTGCCATCAGTGATAGCTATGGCTACACCTTC
v_gene: TRBV10-3
j_gene: TRBJ1-2
d_gene: -
abundance: -

CDR3aa: CASSYFGSEQFF
CDR3nt: TGTGCCAGCAGCTACTTCGGGAGTGAGCAGTTCTTC
v_gene: TRBV11-2
j_gene: TRBJ2-1
d_gene: -
abundance: few

CDR3aa: CASSFREVVKTQYF
CDR3nt: TGTGCCAGCAGTTTCAGGGAGGTCGTGAAGACCCAGTACTTC
v_gene: TRBV28
j_gene: TRBJ2-5
d_gene: -
abundance: few

CDR3aa: CASSHGRLADNEQFF
CDR3nt: TGTGCCAGCAGCCACGGCAGGCTAGCGGACAATGAGCAGTTCTTC
v_gene: TRBV11-2
j_gene: TRBJ2-1
d_gene: TRBD2
abundance: -

CDR3aa: CASGQSSYNEQFF
CDR3nt: TGTGCCAGCGGACAGTCCTCCTACAATGAGCAGTTCTTC
v_gene: TRBV12-3/TRBV12-4
j_gene: TRBJ2-1
d_gene: -
abundance: many

CDR3aa: CASRGQGSGELFF
CDR3nt: TGTGCCAGCAGAGGACAGGGTTCGGGGGAGCTGTTTTTT
v_gene: TRBV7-9
j_gene: TRBJ2-2
d_gene: TRBD1
abundance: many

CDR3aa: CASSLGGGATNEKLFF
CDR3nt: TGTGCCAGCAGCTTGGGGGGAGGTGCAACTAATGAAAAACTGTTTTTT
v_gene: TRBV5-6
j_gene: TRBJ1-4
d_gene: -
abundance: few

CDR3aa: CASSQETGETTDTGELFF
CDR3nt: TGCGCCAGCAGCCAAGAGACCGGGGAGACCACGGACACCGGGGAGCTGTTTTTT
v_gene: TRBV4-3
j_gene: TRBJ2-2
d_gene: -
abundance: few

CDR3aa: CASSVGISGYEQYF
CDR3nt: TGTGCCAGCAGCGTAGGGATTAGCGGCTACGAGCAGTACTTC
v_gene: TRBV9
j_gene: TRBJ2-7
d_gene: -
abundance: -